Below, 2 T cell receptor beta chains from the same sample are listed, as sequenced in a study of shared clonotypes between healthy human individuals (dated by TCRdb to the early 2020s). Library generation was performed with the immunoSEQ multiplex PCR assay. TCRdb obtained this table from immuneACCESS and retained in-frame rearrangements with V and J assigned. These tables miss some clones; where compared with another copy, unresolved V genes account for less than half of the shortfall, and the remainder is unexplained. The sample profile shows 1,500,000 or so clones; roughly 96% of them were found once. The leading ten clones occupy roughly 1.2% of the sample. The sequenced sample consisted of naive CD4+ T cells sorted from blood. In the paper's terms, the cell subset or site label means: CD45RA+ positively selected. These receptors came from a man between 25 and 39 years old in good health.

In the case of this clone: Other DNA sequences in the sample encode the same CDR3. The chain joins TRBV18 to TRBJ1-5; D remains unclear. Germline lookup yields CDR1 KGHSH and CDR2 LQKENI. The CDR3 totals 14 residues. V lost 1 base to trimming and J lost 4 bases, with 8 bases between them. CDR3 bases: TGTGCCAGCTCACCACGAGCAGGAAATCAGCCCCAGCATTTT. Translating it yields CASSPRAGNQPQHF. The full variable domain, completed using reference TRBV18 and TRBJ1-5, is NAGVMQNPRHLVRRRGQEARLRCSPMKGHSHVYWYRQLPEEGLKFMVYLQKENIIDESGMPKERFSAEFPKEGPSILRIQQVVRGDSAAYFCASSPRAGNQPQHFGDGTRLSIL.

Regarding this clone: Other DNA sequences in this specimen translate into the identical CDR3. This chain connects TRBV5-1 to TRBJ1-5; D ambiguous. CDR3 size: 13 residues. CDR1 is SGHRS, CDR2 YFSETQ, per germline. V lost 2 bases, J lost 5 bases, and 8 bases lay in between. CDR3 in amino acids: CASSFTGDQPQHF. CDR3 nucleotide sequence: TGCGCCAGCAGCTTTACCGGGGATCAGCCCCAGCATTTT.